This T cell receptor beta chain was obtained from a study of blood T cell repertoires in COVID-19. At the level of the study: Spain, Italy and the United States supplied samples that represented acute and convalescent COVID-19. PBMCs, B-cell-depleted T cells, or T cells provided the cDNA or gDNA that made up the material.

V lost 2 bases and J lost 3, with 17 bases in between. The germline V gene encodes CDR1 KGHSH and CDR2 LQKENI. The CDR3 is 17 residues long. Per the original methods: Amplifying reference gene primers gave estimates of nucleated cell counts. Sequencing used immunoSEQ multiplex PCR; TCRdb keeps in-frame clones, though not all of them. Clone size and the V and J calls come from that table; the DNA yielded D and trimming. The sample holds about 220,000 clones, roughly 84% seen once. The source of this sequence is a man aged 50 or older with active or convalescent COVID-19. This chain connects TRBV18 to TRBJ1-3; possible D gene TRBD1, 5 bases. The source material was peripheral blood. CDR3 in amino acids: CASSPVYTRDFGNTIYF. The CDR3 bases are TGTGCCAGCTCACCAGTCTATACCAGGGACTTTGGAAACACCATATATTTT.